The clone carrying this TCR beta chain was seen repeatedly, ten times or more. The sample is drawn from a study of T cells in Graves' hyperthyroidism and ophthalmopathy. TCR beta CDR3 sequences were amplified from RNA transcripts. The HTBI primer set served for first-round RT-PCR of the TCR CDR3. TCRdb fed the multiplex PCR reads into MiXCR, producing one record per CDR3 protein. The sample holds approximately 400,000 distinct CDR3 sequences, about a sixth seen once. This CDR3 is built from 15 residues. Trimming cost V 0 bases and J 2 bases; bases outside gene matches: 5. The V gene's germline CDR1 is SQVTM and CDR2 ANQGSEA.

Sequencing was performed on blood. The J gene is TRBJ2-7, the V gene TRBV29-1, with 9 bases matching TRBD1. This TCR was recovered from a woman between 18 and 29 years old with Graves' hyperthyroidism. The CDR3 DNA sequence: TGCAGCGTTGAAGAGGACAGGGGAACCCCCTACGAGCAGTACTTC. Its translation is CSVEEDRGTPYEQYF.